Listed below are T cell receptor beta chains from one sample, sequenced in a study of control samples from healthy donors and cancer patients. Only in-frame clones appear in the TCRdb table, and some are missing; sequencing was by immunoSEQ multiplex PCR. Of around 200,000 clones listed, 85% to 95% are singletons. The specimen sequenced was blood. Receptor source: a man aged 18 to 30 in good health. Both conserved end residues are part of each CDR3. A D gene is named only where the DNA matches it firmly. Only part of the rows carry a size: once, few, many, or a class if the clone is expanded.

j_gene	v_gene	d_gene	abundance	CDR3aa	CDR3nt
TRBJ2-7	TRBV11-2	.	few	CASSLLSGVATSYEQYF	TGTGCCAGCAGCCTCCTTTCCGGGGTAGCTACCAGCTACGAGCAGTACTTC
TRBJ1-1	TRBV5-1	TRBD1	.	CASSSTGTANTEAFF	TGCGCCAGCAGTTCAACTGGGACAGCGAACACTGAAGCTTTCTTT
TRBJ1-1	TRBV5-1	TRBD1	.	CASSPRGLGTEAFF	TGCGCCAGCAGCCCCAGGGGGCTCGGCACTGAAGCTTTCTTT
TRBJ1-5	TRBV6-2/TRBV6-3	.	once	CASSRMRGARPQHF	TGTGCCAGCAGCCGAATGCGGGGCGCCCGGCCCCAGCATTTT
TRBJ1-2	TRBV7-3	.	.	CASSSSGVPAVGYTF	TGTGCCAGCAGCTCCTCAGGGGTCCCAGCGGTGGGCTACACCTTC
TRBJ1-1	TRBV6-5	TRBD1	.	CASKSGGKAFF	TGTGCCAGCAAGTCAGGGGGTAAAGCTTTCTTT
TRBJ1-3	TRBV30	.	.	CASRTEGNTIYF	TGTGCCTCACGGACCGAGGGAAACACCATATATTTT
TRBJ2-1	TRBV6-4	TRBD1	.	CASSDSTGGNEQFF	TGTGCCAGCAGTGACTCGACAGGGGGCAATGAGCAGTTCTTC
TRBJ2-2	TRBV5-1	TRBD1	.	CASSSAGTANTGELFF	TGCGCCAGCAGCTCCGCCGGGACAGCTAACACCGGGGAGCTGTTTTTT
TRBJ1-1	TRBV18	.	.	CASSPQGSGAEAFF	TGTGCCAGCTCACCACAAGGGAGCGGGGCTGAAGCTTTCTTT
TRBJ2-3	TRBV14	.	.	CASSLHETQYF	TGTGCCAGCAGCCTCCACGAGACGCAGTATTTT
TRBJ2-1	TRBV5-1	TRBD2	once	CASSWTSGGLYNEQFF	TGCGCCAGCAGCTGGACTAGCGGGGGTCTTTACAATGAGCAGTTCTTC
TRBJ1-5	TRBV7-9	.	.	CASSLAPGTQHF	TGTGCCAGCAGCTTAGCGCCAGGGACCCAGCATTTT
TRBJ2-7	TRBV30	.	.	CAWSVGVGYEQYF	TGTGCCTGGAGTGTCGGGGTCGGATACGAGCAGTACTTC
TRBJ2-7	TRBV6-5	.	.	CATREGGSSYEQYF	TGTGCCACTAGGGAGGGGGGTTCGTCCTACGAGCAGTACTTC
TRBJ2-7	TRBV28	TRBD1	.	CASSSTRQGPYYEQYF	TGTGCCAGCAGTTCCACCCGACAGGGTCCTTATTACGAGCAGTACTTC
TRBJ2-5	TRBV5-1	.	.	CASSLTDRETQYF	TGCGCCAGCAGCTTGACAGACAGGGAGACCCAGTACTTC
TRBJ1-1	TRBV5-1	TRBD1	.	CASSWSGQELTEAFF	TGCGCCAGCAGCTGGTCCGGACAGGAACTCACTGAAGCTTTCTTT
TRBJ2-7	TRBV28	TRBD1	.	CASSYRDRTPYEQYF	TGTGCCAGCAGTTACCGGGACAGGACCCCCTACGAGCAGTACTTC
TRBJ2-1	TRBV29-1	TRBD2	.	CSVEGLAGGPSYNEQFF	TGCAGCGTTGAAGGACTAGCGGGGGGGCCCTCCTACAATGAGCAGTTCTTC
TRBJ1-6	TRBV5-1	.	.	CATSKEGWNSPLHF	TGCGCCACCTCTAAGGAAGGATGGAATTCACCCCTCCACTTT
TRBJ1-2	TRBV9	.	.	CASSEGPRGYTF	TGTGCCAGCAGCGAGGGCCCACGGGGCTACACCTTC
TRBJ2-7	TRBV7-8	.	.	CASSLDGGLAIYEQYF	TGTGCCAGCAGCTTGGACGGGGGTCTAGCAATCTACGAGCAGTACTTC
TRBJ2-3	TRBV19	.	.	CASSYMGGTDTQYF	TGTGCCAGTAGTTATATGGGGGGCACAGATACGCAGTATTTT
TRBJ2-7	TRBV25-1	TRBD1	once	CASSEGQIPNF	TGTGCCAGCAGTGAGGGACAGATCCCTAACTTC
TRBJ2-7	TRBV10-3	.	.	CAISPEGTPGEQYF	TGTGCCATCAGCCCCGAGGGTACCCCGGGGGAGCAGTACTTC
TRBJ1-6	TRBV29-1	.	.	CSVAAGYNSPLHF	TGCAGCGTTGCGGCAGGCTATAATTCACCCCTCCACTTT
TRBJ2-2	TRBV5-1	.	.	CASTAISGTGELFF	TGCGCCAGCACCGCAATCTCGGGAACCGGGGAGCTGTTTTTT
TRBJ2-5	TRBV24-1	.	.	CATSDAEGPGETQYF	TGTGCCACCAGTGATGCGGAAGGCCCCGGGGAGACCCAGTACTTC
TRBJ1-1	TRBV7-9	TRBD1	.	CASSQGQGTEAFF	TGTGCCAGCAGCCAAGGACAGGGCACTGAAGCTTTCTTT
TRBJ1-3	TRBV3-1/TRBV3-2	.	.	CASTSGNTIYF	TGTGCCAGCACCTCTGGAAACACCATATATTTT
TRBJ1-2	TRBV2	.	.	CASSVSKAGQGHPRPNYGYTF	TGTGCCAGCAGTGTCTCGAAGGCGGGCCAGGGACATCCCCGCCCTAACTATGGCTACACCTTC
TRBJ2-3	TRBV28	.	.	CATRVWDFGTDTQYF	TGTGCCACCAGGGTGTGGGACTTCGGCACAGATACGCAGTATTTT
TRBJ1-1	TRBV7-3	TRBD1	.	CASSLNRGYTEAFF	TGTGCCAGCAGCTTAAACAGGGGATACACTGAAGCTTTCTTT
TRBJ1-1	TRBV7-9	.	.	CASREEGLGAFF	TGTGCCAGCAGAGAGGAGGGGCTGGGAGCTTTCTTT
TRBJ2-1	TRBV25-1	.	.	CASSELTPFDEQFF	TGTGCCAGCAGTGAATTGACACCGTTTGATGAGCAGTTCTTC